This entry is about one T cell receptor (beta chain). The sample comes from a study of siplizumab effects on memory and regulatory T cells. The V gene end was trimmed by 4 bases and the J gene end by 4 bases; junction bases not matched to a gene: 3. Per the germline V gene, CDR1 is SGHNT and CDR2 is YYREEE (reference sequence). The CDR3 has 14 residues. The repertoire was sequenced with immunoSEQ multiplex PCR; TCRdb's copy has only in-frame clones and lacks some. Counted here are under 140,000 clones, about nine tenths occurring once; the ten biggest clones make up approximately 1.2%. The sequenced material came from CD4+ T cells sorted from blood. This clonotype was obtained from a human donor in good health. The chain carries TRBV5-4 and TRBJ2-7; TRBD1 aligns across 12 bases. Here the CDR3 reads CASSRGQGAYEQYF. The CDR3 nucleotides read TGTGCCAGCAGCCGGGGACAGGGGGCTTACGAGCAGTACTTC. Based on the CDR3 plus reference TRBV5-4 and TRBJ2-7, the full variable domain is ETGVTQSPTHLIKTRGQQVTLRCSSQSGHNTVSWYQQALGQGPQFIFQYYREEENGRGNFPPRFSGLQFPNYSSELNVNALELDDSALYLCASSRGQGAYEQYFGPGTRLTVT.